These 20 T cell receptor beta chains originate from one sample sequenced in a study of response to subunit inactivated influenza vaccine. TCRdb analysed the RT-PCR reads with MiXCR anew, one entry per CDR3 protein. The table includes more than 600,000 distinct CDR3 sequences, about a fifth detected once. The material was PBMCs from blood, obtained 4 to 6 days after vaccination. All receptors come from a man in his forties or fifties who received an inactivated influenza vaccine.

The chain links TRBV7-2 to TRBJ2-3, with D perhaps matching TRBD1 or TRBD2 (5 bases each). Germline V CDR1 and CDR2: SGHTA, FQGNSA. The CDR3 has 15 residues. Trimming removed 3 bases from V and 4 bases from J, with 14 bases in between. The chain's CDR3 is CASSFYGTSADTQYF. Written as DNA, the CDR3 is TGTGCCAGCAGCTTTTACGGGACGAGCGCAGATACGCAGTATTTT.

The chain combines TRBV12-3 or TRBV12-4 with TRBJ2-2, with D perhaps TRBD2 (5 bases). This CDR3 region has 13 residues. V lost 8 bases, J lost 4 bases, and 11 bases lay in between. The CDR3 loop is CASWLALTGELFF. The CDR3 DNA follows: TGTGCCAGCTGGCTAGCCCTCACCGGGGAGCTGTTTTTT.

This clonotype was observed many times. The gene calls are TRBV12-3 or TRBV12-4 and TRBJ2-7; D may match TRBD1 or TRBD2 (5 bases each). The CDR3 extends over 16 amino acids. V shed 5 bases and J shed 3 bases, with 20 bases lying between them. This CDR3 reads CASSPGGGGMGYEQYF. In DNA form, the CDR3 reads TGTGCCAGCAGTCCGGGTGGTGGGGGAATGGGCTACGAGCAGTACTTC.

The sample holds a few counts of this clonotype. The V gene is TRBV18, the J gene TRBJ1-1; D unclear. The V end lost 8 bases, the J end lost 0 bases, and 10 bases lay between the germline ends. The CDR3 loop spans 13 amino acids. Germline CDR1 reads KGHSH; CDR2 reads LQKENI. DNA for the CDR3: TGTGCCAGCACCCGGGGTTTGAACACTGAAGCTTTCTTT. This codes for CASTRGLNTEAFF.

This clonotype was picked up a small number of times. The chain recombines TRBV7-2 with TRBJ2-1; TRBD2 aligns across 9 bases. This CDR3 region has 15 residues. The germline V gene encodes CDR1 SGHTA and CDR2 FQGNSA. V lost 6 bases and J lost 12; bases outside the gene matches: 15. The CDR3 sequence: CASSRTSDTTMWQFF. CDR3 in DNA: TGTGCCAGCAGTCGGACTAGCGATACCACAATGTGGCAGTTCTTC.

The rearrangement uses TRBV3-1 and TRBJ2-1; 15 bases line up with TRBD2. Germline assignment: CDR1 LGHDT and CDR2 YNNKEL (reference sequence). Losses at the gene ends were 2 bases for V and 4 bases for J; bases not matched to a gene: 9. The CDR3 is 19 residues long. The CDR3: CASSQHPGTSGRKYNEQFF. As DNA, the CDR3 is TGTGCCAGCAGCCAACACCCCGGGACTAGCGGGAGGAAATACAATGAGCAGTTCTTC.

The chain joins TRBV24-1 to TRBJ2-5, with D unresolved. The V end lost 1 base, the J end lost 4 bases, and 12 bases lay between the germline ends. From germline, CDR1 is KGHDR and CDR2 SFDVKD. CDR3 length: 15 residues. The chain's CDR3 is CATSDFITGGETQYF. The DNA of the CDR3 is TGTGCCACCAGTGATTTTATAACTGGCGGAGAGACCCAGTACTTC.

With regard to this clonotype: Germline is not matched at one junction end, which may reflect a read error. The chain couples TRBV6-6 to TRBJ2-3, with D perhaps being TRBD1 or TRBD2 (6 bases each). This CDR3 has 13 amino acids. Germline V gene sequence: CDR1 MNHNY, CDR2 SVGAGI (reference sequence). The CDR3 DNA reads TGCGCCACTTGGGGGGCATACACAGATACGCAGTATTTT. It yields the protein CATWGAYTDTQYF.

This clonotype was detected a few times. This rearrangement joins TRBV12-3 or TRBV12-4 to TRBJ2-2; TRBD2 matches 10 bases. The CDR3 consists of 19 residues. The J segment lost 3 bases and the V segment lost 5 bases, leaving 15 bases of the junction unmatched. In nucleotides, the CDR3 is TGTGCCAGCAGTCCCCCTAGCGGGGGTTTTTCTGAGCACACCGGGGAGCTGTTTTTT. Amino acid sequence: CASSPPSGGFSEHTGELFF.

This clonotype was seen only a few times. The chain recombines TRBV12-3 or TRBV12-4 with TRBJ2-7; D gene unclear. This CDR3 has 14 amino acids. V was clipped by 1 base and J by 6 bases, with 13 bases between them. DNA for the CDR3: TGTGCCAGCAGTTTAGGGCTTGCAGACTCCGAGCAGTACTTC. Translation gives CASSLGLADSEQYF.

The CDR3 reads CSARDFGRSSGNTIYF. In nucleotides, the CDR3 is TGCAGTGCTAGAGATTTTGGCAGATCCTCTGGAAACACCATATATTTT. V is TRBV20-1 and J is TRBJ1-3, with unresolved D. V lost 0 bases to trimming and J lost 0 bases, with 12 bases between them. The CDR3 is made up of 16 amino acids. Germline CDR1 DFQATT, CDR2 SNEGSKA (reference sequence).

The rearrangement uses TRBV6-2 or TRBV6-3 and TRBJ2-3; 11 positions agree with TRBD2. The CDR3 consists of 15 residues. The ends lost 7 bases at V and 2 bases at J; junction bases unmatched: 5. Germline V lookup: CDR1 MNHEY, CDR2 SVGEGT. Written as DNA, the CDR3 is TGTGCCAGCAAAGAGACTAGCGGGGCCACAGATACGCAGTATTTT. This codes for CASKETSGATDTQYF.

The V and J genes are TRBV9 and TRBJ2-2, with 8 positions matching TRBD2. With 0 bases clipped from V and 2 bases from J, the junction kept 3 bases outside the gene matches. CDR1 is SGDLS, CDR2 YYNGEE, per germline. CDR3 length equals 16 residues. DNA for the CDR3: TGTGCCAGCAGCGTAGCGGGGGGGCCTAACACCGGGGAGCTGTTTTTT. The encoded protein is CASSVAGGPNTGELFF.

At least ten counts were recorded for this clonotype. This sequence joins TRBV6-4 and TRBJ2-7; unclear D gene. This CDR3 is 14 amino acids long. The V and J ends lost 1 base and 2 bases respectively, with 9 bases between them. Germline CDR1 and CDR2: MRHNA and SNTAGT. The CDR3 nucleotides read TGTGCCAGCAGTGACTTCCCCAAGACCTACGAGCAGTACTTC. Its translation is CASSDFPKTYEQYF.

The rearrangement uses TRBV4-1 and TRBJ2-7; D is unresolved. The CDR3 is made up of 16 amino acids. V dropped 2 bases and J dropped 2 bases, with 16 bases sitting between them. Germline V lookup: CDR1 MGHRA, CDR2 YSYEKL. The CDR3 DNA reads TGCGCCAGCAGCCAATCGGTCCGCAGGTTAACCTACGAGCAGTACTTC. Its protein is CASSQSVRRLTYEQYF.

This clonotype was seen a few times. J is TRBJ2-1 and V is TRBV29-1; 10 bases agree with TRBD2. The germline V gene has CDR1 SQVTM and CDR2 ANQGSEA. This CDR3 contains 15 residues. V dropped 2 bases and J dropped 6; count of bases not matched to a gene: 7. CDR3 residues: CSVERARTSGNEQFF. Here the CDR3 DNA reads TGCAGCGTTGAAAGGGCACGGACTAGCGGCAATGAGCAGTTCTTC.

This clonotype was counted between two and nine times. V usage is TRBV5-6 and J usage is TRBJ2-3, with 7 positions matching TRBD2. The CDR3 covers 15 residues. V dropped 1 base and J dropped 6; count of bases not matched to a gene: 8. Germline CDR1 SGHDT, CDR2 YYEEEE. The CDR3 region is CASSLKAGRRDTQYF. CDR3 DNA sequence: TGTGCCAGCAGCTTGAAAGCGGGGAGACGGGATACGCAGTATTTT. Supplemented by reference TRBV5-6 and TRBJ2-3, the full variable domain reads DAGVTQSPTHLIKTRGQQVTLRCSPKSGHDTVSWYQQALGQGPQFIFQYYEEEERQRGNFPDRFSGHQFPNYSSELNVNALLLGDSALYLCASSLKAGRRDTQYFGPGTRLTVL.

The chain carries TRBV7-6 and TRBJ1-6; 7 positions match TRBD1. There are 17 residues in the CDR3. V was pared by 5 bases and J by 6 bases, with 13 bases of the junction left unmatched. Germline V gene data show CDR1 as SGHVS and CDR2 as FNYEAQ. CDR3 sequence (DNA): TGTGCCAGCAGCGTAACGGGAGGACAGGAGGGTAATTCACCCCTCCACTTT. Amino acids: CASSVTGGQEGNSPLHF.

This clonotype was observed a handful of times. This chain connects TRBV29-1 to TRBJ1-1; TRBD1 is a possible D gene (5 bases). Germline V lookup: CDR1 SQVTM, CDR2 ANQGSEA. V gave up 7 bases and J gave up 5 bases, with 14 bases separating them. The CDR3 length is 12 residues. In DNA, the CDR3 is TGCAGCGCATCGGGGGTGCGGACTGAAGCTTTCTTT. Protein: CSASGVRTEAFF. Based on the CDR3 plus reference TRBV29-1 and TRBJ1-1, the full variable domain is SAVISQKPSRDICQRGTSLTIQCQVDSQVTMMFWYRQQPGQSLTLIATANQGSEATYESGFVIDKFPISRPNLTFSTLTVSNMSPEDSSIYLCSASGVRTEAFFGQGTRLTVV.

The sample holds a few counts of this clonotype. This rearrangement joins TRBV15 to TRBJ1-1; 7 nucleotides align to TRBD1. V lost 6 bases to trimming and J lost 6 bases; unmatched junction nucleotides: 10. Per germline, CDR1 LNHNV and CDR2 YYDKDF (reference sequence). This CDR3 is built from 14 residues. The CDR3 nucleotides read TGTGCCACCAGGGCCGACAGGGTGGGCTCTGAAGCTTTCTTT. It codes for CATRADRVGSEAFF.